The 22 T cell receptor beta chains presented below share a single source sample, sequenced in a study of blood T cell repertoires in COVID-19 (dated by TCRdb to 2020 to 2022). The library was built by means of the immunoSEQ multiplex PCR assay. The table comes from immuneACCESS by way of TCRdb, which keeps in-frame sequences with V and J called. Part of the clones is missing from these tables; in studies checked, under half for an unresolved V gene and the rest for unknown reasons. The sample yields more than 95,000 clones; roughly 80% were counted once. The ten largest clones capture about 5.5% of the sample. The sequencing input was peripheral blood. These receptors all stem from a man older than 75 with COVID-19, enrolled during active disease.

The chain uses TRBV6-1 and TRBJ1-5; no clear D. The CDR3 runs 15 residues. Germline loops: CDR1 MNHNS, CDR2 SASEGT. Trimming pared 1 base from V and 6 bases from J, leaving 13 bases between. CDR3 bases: TGTGCCAGCAGTGAAGTAGAGGGTACGGGTCAGCCCCAGCATTTT. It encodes CASSEVEGTGQPQHF.

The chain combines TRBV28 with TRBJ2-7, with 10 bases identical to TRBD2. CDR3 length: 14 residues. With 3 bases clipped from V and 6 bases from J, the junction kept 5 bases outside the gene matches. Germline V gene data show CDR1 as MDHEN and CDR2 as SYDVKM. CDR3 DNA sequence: TGTGCCAGCAGTTTCGAGAGCGGGAGGGGCGAGCAGTACTTC. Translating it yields CASSFESGRGEQYF.

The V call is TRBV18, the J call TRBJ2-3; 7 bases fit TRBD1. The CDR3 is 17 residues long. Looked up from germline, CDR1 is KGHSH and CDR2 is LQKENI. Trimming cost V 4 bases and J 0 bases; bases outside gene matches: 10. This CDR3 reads CASSRRQGPHSTDTQYF. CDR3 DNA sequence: TGTGCCAGCTCACGCCGACAGGGCCCCCACAGCACAGATACGCAGTATTTT. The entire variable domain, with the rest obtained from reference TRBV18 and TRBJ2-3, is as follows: NAGVMQNPRHLVRRRGQEARLRCSPMKGHSHVYWYRQLPEEGLKFMVYLQKENIIDESGMPKERFSAEFPKEGPSILRIQQVVRGDSAAYFCASSRRQGPHSTDTQYFGPGTRLTVL.

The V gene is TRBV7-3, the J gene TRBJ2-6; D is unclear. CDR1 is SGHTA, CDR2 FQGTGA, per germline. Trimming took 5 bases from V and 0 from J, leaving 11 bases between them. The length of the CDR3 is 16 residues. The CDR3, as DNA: TGTGCCAGCAGCGATGGCAAGAACTCTGGGGCCAACGTCCTGACTTTC. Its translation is CASSDGKNSGANVLTF.

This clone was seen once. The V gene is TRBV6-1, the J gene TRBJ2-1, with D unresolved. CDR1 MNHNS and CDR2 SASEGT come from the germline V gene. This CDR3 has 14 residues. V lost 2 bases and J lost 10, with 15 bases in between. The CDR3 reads CASSEMALVKEQFF. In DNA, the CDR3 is TGTGCCAGCAGTGAAATGGCTCTAGTCAAAGAGCAGTTCTTC.

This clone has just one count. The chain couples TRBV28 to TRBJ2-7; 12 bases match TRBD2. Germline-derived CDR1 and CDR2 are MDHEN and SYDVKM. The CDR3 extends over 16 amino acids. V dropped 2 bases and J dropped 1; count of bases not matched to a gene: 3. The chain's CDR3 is CASSLPTSGRSYEQYF. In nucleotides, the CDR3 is TGTGCCAGCAGTTTACCAACTAGCGGGAGGTCCTACGAGCAGTACTTC.

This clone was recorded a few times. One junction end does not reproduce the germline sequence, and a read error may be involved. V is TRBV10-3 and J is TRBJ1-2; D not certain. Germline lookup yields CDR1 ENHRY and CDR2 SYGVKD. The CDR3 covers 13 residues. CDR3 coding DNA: TGTGCCATCAGTGAGGGAGGAGAGGCCCGTTGTGCCTTC. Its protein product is CAISEGGEARCAF.

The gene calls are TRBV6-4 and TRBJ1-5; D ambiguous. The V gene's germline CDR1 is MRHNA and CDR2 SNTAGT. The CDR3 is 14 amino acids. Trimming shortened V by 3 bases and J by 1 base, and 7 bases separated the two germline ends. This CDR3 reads CASSEVESNQPQHF. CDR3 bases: TGTGCCAGCAGTGAGGTAGAGAGCAATCAGCCCCAGCATTTT.

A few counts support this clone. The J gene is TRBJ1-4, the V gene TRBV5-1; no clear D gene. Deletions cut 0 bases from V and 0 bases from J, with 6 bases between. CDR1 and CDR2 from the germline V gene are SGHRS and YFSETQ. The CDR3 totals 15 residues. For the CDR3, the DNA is TGCGCCAGCAGCTTGGGAACAGCAACTAATGAAAAACTGTTTTTT. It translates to CASSLGTATNEKLFF.

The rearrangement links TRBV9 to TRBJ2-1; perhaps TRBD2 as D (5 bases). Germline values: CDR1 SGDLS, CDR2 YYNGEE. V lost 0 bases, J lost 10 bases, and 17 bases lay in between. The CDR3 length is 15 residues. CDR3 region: CASSVVPSLVDEQFF. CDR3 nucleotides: TGTGCCAGCAGCGTAGTCCCTTCACTAGTGGACGAGCAGTTCTTC.

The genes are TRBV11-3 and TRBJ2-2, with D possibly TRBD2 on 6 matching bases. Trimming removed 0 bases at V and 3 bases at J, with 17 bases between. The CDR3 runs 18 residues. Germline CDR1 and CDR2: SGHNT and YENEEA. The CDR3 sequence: CASSLESWREWDTGELFF. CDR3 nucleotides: TGTGCCAGCAGCTTAGAGTCGTGGAGGGAGTGGGACACCGGGGAGCTGTTTTTT.

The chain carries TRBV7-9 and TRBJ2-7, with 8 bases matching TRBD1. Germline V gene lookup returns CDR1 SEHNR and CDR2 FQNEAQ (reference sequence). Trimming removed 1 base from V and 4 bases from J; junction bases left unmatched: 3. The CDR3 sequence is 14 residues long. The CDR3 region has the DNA TGTGCCAGCAGCTTAGGACAGGGGTTATACGAGCAGTACTTC. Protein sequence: CASSLGQGLYEQYF.

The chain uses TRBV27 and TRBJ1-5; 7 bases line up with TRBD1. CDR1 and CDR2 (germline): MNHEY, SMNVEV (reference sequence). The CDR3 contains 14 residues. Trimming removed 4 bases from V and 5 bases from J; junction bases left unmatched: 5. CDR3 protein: CASSSQGPHQPQHF. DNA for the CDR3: TGTGCCAGCAGTTCACAGGGGCCCCATCAGCCCCAGCATTTT.

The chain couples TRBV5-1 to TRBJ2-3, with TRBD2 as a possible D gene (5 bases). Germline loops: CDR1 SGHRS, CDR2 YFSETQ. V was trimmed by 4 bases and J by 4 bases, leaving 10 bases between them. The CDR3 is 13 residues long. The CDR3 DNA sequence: TGCGCCAGCAGCAAACTAGAGGCAGATACGCAGTATTTT. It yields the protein CASSKLEADTQYF.

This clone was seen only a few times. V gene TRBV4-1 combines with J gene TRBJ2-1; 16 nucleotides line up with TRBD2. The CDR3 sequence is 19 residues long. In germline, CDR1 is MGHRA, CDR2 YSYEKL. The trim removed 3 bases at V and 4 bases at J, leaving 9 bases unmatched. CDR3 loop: CASSHPGLAGGPGYNEQFF. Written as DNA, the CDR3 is TGCGCCAGCAGCCACCCGGGACTAGCGGGAGGGCCGGGATACAATGAGCAGTTCTTC.

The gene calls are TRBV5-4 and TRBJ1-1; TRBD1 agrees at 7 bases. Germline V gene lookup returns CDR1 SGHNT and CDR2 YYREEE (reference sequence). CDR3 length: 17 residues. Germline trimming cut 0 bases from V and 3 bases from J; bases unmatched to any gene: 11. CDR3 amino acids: CASSLGLQGRQDTEAFF. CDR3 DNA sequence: TGTGCCAGCAGCTTGGGGTTACAGGGGAGGCAGGACACTGAAGCTTTCTTT.

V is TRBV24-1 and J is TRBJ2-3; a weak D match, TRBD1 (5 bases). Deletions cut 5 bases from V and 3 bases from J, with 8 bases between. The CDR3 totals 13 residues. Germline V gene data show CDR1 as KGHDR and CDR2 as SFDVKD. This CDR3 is CATSVQGTDTQYF. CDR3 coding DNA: TGTGCCACCAGTGTTCAGGGTACAGATACGCAGTATTTT.

The CDR3 nucleotides are TGTGCCAGCAGCTTACTCGGACTAACCCCCGGTGAGCAGTTCTTC. This encodes CASSLLGLTPGEQFF. J is TRBJ2-1 and V is TRBV7-8; D is perhaps TRBD2 (6 bases). The CDR3 is made up of 15 amino acids. The germline CDR1 and CDR2 sequences are SGHVS and FQNEAQ. Between the trimmed V and J ends, which lost 2 bases and 9 bases, there was a span of 17 bases.

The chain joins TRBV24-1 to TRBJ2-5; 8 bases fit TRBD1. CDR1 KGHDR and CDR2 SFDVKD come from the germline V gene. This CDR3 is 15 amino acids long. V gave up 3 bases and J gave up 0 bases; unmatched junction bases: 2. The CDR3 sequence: CATSDPDRDQETQYF. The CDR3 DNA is TGTGCCACCAGTGATCCGGACAGGGACCAAGAGACCCAGTACTTC.

This chain's CDR3 is CASRNQGLETQYF. As DNA, the CDR3 is TGCGCCAGCAGGAACCAGGGGTTAGAGACCCAGTACTTC. This chain uses TRBV5-1 with TRBJ2-5; the D gene is possibly TRBD1 (6 bases). Between the trimmed V and J ends, which lost 5 bases and 4 bases, there was a span of 12 bases. The germline V gene encodes CDR1 SGHRS and CDR2 YFSETQ. The CDR3 totals 13 residues.

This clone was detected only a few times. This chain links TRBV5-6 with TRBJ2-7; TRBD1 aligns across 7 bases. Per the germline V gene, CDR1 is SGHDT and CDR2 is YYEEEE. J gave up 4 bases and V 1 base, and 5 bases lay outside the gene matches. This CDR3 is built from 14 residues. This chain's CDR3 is CASSLTGVTYEQYF. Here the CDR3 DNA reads TGTGCCAGCAGCTTGACAGGGGTTACATACGAGCAGTACTTC.

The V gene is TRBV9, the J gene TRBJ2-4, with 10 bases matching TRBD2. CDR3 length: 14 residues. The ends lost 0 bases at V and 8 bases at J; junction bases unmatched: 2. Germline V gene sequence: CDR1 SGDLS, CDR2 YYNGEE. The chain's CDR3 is CASSVASGRDIQYF. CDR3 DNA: TGTGCCAGCAGCGTAGCCAGCGGGAGGGACATTCAGTACTTC. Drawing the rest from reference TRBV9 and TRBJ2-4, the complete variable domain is DSGVTQTPKHLITATGQRVTLRCSPRSGDLSVYWYQQSLDQGLQFLIQYYNGEERAKGNILERFSAQQFPDLHSELNLSSLELGDSALYFCASSVASGRDIQYFGAGTRLSVL.